The rows below give T cell receptor beta chains drawn from one sample of a study of shared clonotypes between healthy human individuals. The table came from immunoSEQ multiplex PCR; TCRdb's copy has only in-frame clones and leaves some out. The top ten clones hold 0.9% to 1.3% of a sample with some 2,000,000 clones, 85% to 95% of them seen once. The sequenced sample consisted of naive CD8+ T cells sorted from blood. The receptors come from a man between 18 and 35 years old in good health. CDR3s include the opening cysteine and the closing phenylalanine or tryptophan. A D gene is named only where the DNA matches it firmly. Expanded clones get a size class; other rows say once, few or many, or leave the size out.

size	V	J	D	CDR3	DNA
-	TRBV6-1	TRBJ1-1	-	CASSPRERNTEAFF	TGTGCCAGCAGTCCCAGGGAAAGGAACACTGAAGCTTTCTTT
-	TRBV11-2	TRBJ2-1	-	CASSLDGIWQFF	TGTGCCAGCAGCTTAGACGGTATATGGCAGTTCTTC
once	TRBV10-1	TRBJ1-4	-	CASRGREIFATNEKLFF	TGCGCCAGCAGAGGCAGGGAGATCTTCGCAACTAATGAAAAACTGTTTTTT
once	TRBV4-3	TRBJ1-5	TRBD1	CASSQDSTGPNQPQHF	TGCGCCAGCAGCCAAGACTCGACAGGGCCCAATCAGCCCCAGCATTTT
-	TRBV15	TRBJ1-3	-	CATSAIGNTIYF	TGTGCCACCAGCGCCATAGGAAACACCATATATTTT
-	TRBV7-9	TRBJ1-2	TRBD1	CASSLEGGPMFSGYGYTF	TGTGCCAGCAGCTTAGAAGGGGGCCCCATGTTTTCTGGCTATGGCTACACCTTC
-	TRBV7-9	TRBJ2-7	TRBD2	CASSQGLVDEQYF	TGTGCCAGCAGCCAGGGACTAGTCGACGAGCAGTACTTC
-	TRBV30	TRBJ1-5	-	CAWSGLTVFQPQHF	TGTGCCTGGAGCGGACTGACAGTTTTTCAGCCCCAGCATTTT
-	TRBV29-1	TRBJ2-1	-	CSARWRPYNEQFF	TGCAGCGCGCGGTGGCGTCCTTACAATGAGCAGTTCTTC
-	TRBV10-3	TRBJ1-1	TRBD1	CAISEGTGLSAFF	TGTGCCATCAGTGAAGGGACAGGGTTATCAGCTTTCTTT
once	TRBV18	TRBJ1-6	TRBD1	CASSPPGTGPSPLHF	TGTGCCAGCTCACCGCCCGGGACAGGGCCCTCACCCCTCCACTTT
once	TRBV2	TRBJ2-1	TRBD2	CASSDVGLAGDNEQFF	TGTGCCAGCAGTGATGTGGGACTAGCGGGAGACAATGAGCAGTTCTTC
-	TRBV29-1	TRBJ2-5	-	CSVEGPNSETQYF	TGCAGCGTTGAAGGCCCGAATTCGGAGACCCAGTACTTC
-	TRBV27	TRBJ2-2	TRBD2	CASSLASGGLVGELFF	TGTGCCAGCAGTTTGGCTAGCGGGGGTCTCGTCGGGGAGCTGTTTTTT
-	TRBV7-8	TRBJ2-5	TRBD2	CASSRGLAGGPIQETQYF	TGTGCCAGCAGCCGGGGACTAGCGGGGGGGCCTATCCAAGAGACCCAGTACTTC
once	TRBV6-1	TRBJ2-7	TRBD1	CASSARQGGYEQYF	TGTGCCAGCAGTGCGCGACAGGGGGGCTACGAGCAGTACTTC
-	TRBV6-6	TRBJ2-7	-	CASSYGEGYEQYF	TGTGCCAGCAGTTACGGAGAGGGTTACGAGCAGTACTTC
-	TRBV6-1	TRBJ2-7	-	CASSVGGPYEQYF	TGTGCCAGCAGTGTTGGCGGCCCCTACGAGCAGTACTTC
-	TRBV28	TRBJ1-1	-	CASSYPGRAGEAFF	TGTGCCAGCAGTTACCCCGGTAGGGCAGGGGAAGCTTTCTTT
-	TRBV9	TRBJ2-3	TRBD2	CASSVSPGLRTDTQYF	TGTGCCAGCAGCGTCTCCCCGGGACTACGCACAGATACGCAGTATTTT
-	TRBV5-5	TRBJ2-7	-	CASSVDSPYEQYF	TGTGCCAGCAGCGTGGACAGCCCCTACGAGCAGTACTTC
-	TRBV27	TRBJ2-5	-	CASSPHREETQYF	TGTGCCAGCAGTCCCCACAGGGAAGAGACCCAGTACTTC
-	TRBV2	TRBJ2-5	TRBD2	CASKVGSGAQETQYF	TGTGCCAGCAAGGTCGGTAGCGGGGCTCAAGAGACCCAGTACTTC
-	TRBV4-1	TRBJ1-1	-	CASSQTGNTEAFF	TGCGCCAGCAGCCAGACAGGCAACACTGAAGCTTTCTTT
-	TRBV5-1	TRBJ1-5	-	CASRRAVEGNQPQHF	TGCGCCAGCAGACGGGCAGTTGAGGGCAATCAGCCCCAGCATTTT
-	TRBV6-1	TRBJ2-7	-	CASGSNEQYF	TGTGCCAGCGGGAGTAACGAGCAGTACTTC
-	TRBV4-3	TRBJ2-2	-	CASSQDYAQNTGELFF	TGCGCCAGCAGCCAAGATTACGCTCAGAACACCGGGGAGCTGTTTTTT
-	TRBV5-1	TRBJ2-1	-	CASSFFGDNEQFF	TGCGCCAGCAGCTTCTTTGGGGACAATGAGCAGTTCTTC
-	TRBV5-6	TRBJ1-5	TRBD1	CASSLGQGTVGNQPQHF	TGTGCCAGCAGCTTGGGACAGGGGACGGTCGGCAATCAGCCCCAGCATTTT
-	TRBV6-4	TRBJ2-3	-	CASSAQGISTDTQYF	TGTGCCAGCAGTGCGCAGGGGATCAGCACAGATACGCAGTATTTT
-	TRBV4-1	TRBJ1-4	TRBD1	CASSHHRGHEKLFF	TGCGCCAGCAGCCACCACAGGGGGCATGAAAAACTGTTTTTT
-	TRBV6-5	TRBJ2-7	-	CASSYSGDGSYEQYF	TGTGCCAGCAGTTACTCGGGGGACGGATCCTACGAGCAGTACTTC
-	TRBV19	TRBJ2-7	TRBD1	CASSIDGTSGTVSYEQYF	TGTGCCAGTAGTATAGATGGGACCTCCGGGACAGTTTCCTACGAGCAGTACTTC
-	TRBV6-6	TRBJ1-1	-	CASSYYDGTEAFF	TGTGCCAGCAGTTACTACGACGGCACTGAAGCTTTCTTT
-	TRBV6-1	TRBJ1-1	-	CASSEARGALNTEAFF	TGTGCCAGCAGTGAAGCGAGGGGGGCCCTGAACACTGAAGCTTTCTTT
-	TRBV11-2	TRBJ2-7	TRBD2	CASSFPGTSYEQYF	TGTGCCAGCAGCTTCCCCGGGACTAGCTACGAGCAGTACTTC
-	TRBV7-3	TRBJ2-7	-	CASSLWASYEQYF	TGTGCCAGCAGCTTATGGGCTTCCTACGAGCAGTACTTC
once	TRBV27	TRBJ1-6	-	CASSLGPGVYSPLHF	TGTGCCAGCAGTTTGGGTCCAGGGGTGTACTCACCCCTCCACTTT
-	TRBV30	TRBJ2-2	-	CEGPGELFF	TGTGAAGGCCCCGGGGAGCTGTTTTTT
-	TRBV4-2	TRBJ2-3	TRBD2	CASSQDLAGESDTQYF	TGTGCCAGCAGCCAAGACCTAGCGGGGGAGTCAGATACGCAGTATTTT
-	TRBV4-1	TRBJ2-3	TRBD1	CASSQRDRGNTDTQYF	TGCGCCAGCAGCCAAAGGGACAGGGGAAACACAGATACGCAGTATTTT
-	TRBV9	TRBJ2-7	-	CASSVDPSSSYEQYF	TGTGCCAGCAGCGTAGATCCTAGTTCCTCCTACGAGCAGTACTTC
-	TRBV6-5	TRBJ2-1	TRBD1	CASRPGTGADNEQFF	TGTGCCAGCAGGCCGGGGACAGGGGCGGACAATGAGCAGTTCTTC
-	TRBV5-6	TRBJ2-5	-	CASSLGGTQETQYF	TGTGCCAGCAGCTTGGGCGGCACACAAGAGACCCAGTACTTC
-	TRBV28	TRBJ2-7	-	CASSRTNSQEQYF	TGTGCCAGCAGCAGGACCAATAGCCAGGAGCAGTACTTC
few	TRBV19	TRBJ2-7	-	CASSISGRGSYEQYF	TGTGCCAGTAGTATATCCGGGCGTGGCTCCTACGAGCAGTACTTC
-	TRBV9	TRBJ1-2	-	CASSGAGVFQVYGYTF	TGTGCCAGCAGCGGAGCAGGGGTGTTTCAAGTTTATGGCTACACCTTC
-	TRBV28	TRBJ2-7	-	CASSLRGLGSYEQYF	TGTGCCAGCAGTTTAAGGGGTCTAGGCTCCTACGAGCAGTACTTC
-	TRBV4-1	TRBJ2-1	TRBD2	CASSQTSGGLLGQFF	TGCGCCAGCAGCCAGACTAGCGGGGGGTTGCTTGGGCAGTTCTTC
-	TRBV7-9	TRBJ2-1	TRBD2	CASSPPLAGGDNEQFF	TGTGCCAGCAGCCCCCCTTTAGCGGGAGGCGACAATGAGCAGTTCTTC
-	TRBV27	TRBJ1-2	-	CASSSSGSFYGYTF	TGTGCCAGCAGTTCCTCAGGGAGCTTCTATGGCTACACCTTC
-	TRBV29-1	TRBJ2-3	-	CSVEDRATDTQYF	TGCAGCGTTGAAGATAGGGCCACAGATACGCAGTATTTT
once	TRBV28	TRBJ2-7	TRBD1	CASSTPGDRYPYEQYF	TGTGCCAGCAGTACCCCCGGGGACAGATACCCCTACGAGCAGTACTTC
-	TRBV5-8	TRBJ2-7	-	CASSHRVPQGKPYEQYF	TGTGCCAGCAGCCACCGTGTCCCCCAGGGCAAACCCTACGAGCAGTACTTC
-	TRBV6-6	TRBJ2-5	TRBD2	CASSTSTSGGGTQYF	TGTGCCAGCAGTACCTCCACTAGCGGGGGCGGGACCCAGTACTTC
-	TRBV5-7	TRBJ1-1	TRBD1	CASSPGTENTEAFF	TGTGCCAGCAGCCCCGGGACAGAGAACACTGAAGCTTTCTTT
-	TRBV5-4	TRBJ2-1	-	CASSLEGGGHNEQFF	TGTGCCAGCAGCTTGGAGGGAGGGGGTCACAATGAGCAGTTCTTC
-	TRBV30	TRBJ2-7	-	CAWSGLDLHYEQYF	TGTGCCTGGAGTGGATTGGACTTGCATTACGAGCAGTACTTC
-	TRBV28	TRBJ2-5	TRBD1	CASSSYTGGGETQYF	TGTGCCAGCAGTTCATACACAGGGGGAGGAGAGACCCAGTACTTC
-	TRBV4-1	TRBJ2-2	-	CASSFGSYNTGELFF	TGCGCCAGCAGTTTCGGCAGTTACAACACCGGGGAGCTGTTTTTT